The TCR beta chain under discussion was sequenced for a study of Ad26.COV2.S vaccination and SARS-CoV-2 variants. Sequencing used immunoSEQ multiplex PCR; TCRdb keeps in-frame clones, though not all of them. The data hold roughly 680,000 clones, with roughly 90% observed a single time. The CDR3 length is 15 residues. Per germline, CDR1 MNHEY and CDR2 SVGAGI. Treatment meaning: approximately 18 received Ad26.COV2.S at low or high dose, single or two shots; about 5 received placebo; per-sample allocation not given. Sampling occurred on day 63 after the first vaccine or placebo injection. The sequencing here drew on peripheral blood, taken in a trial of Ad26.COV2.S vaccine versus placebo. This chain links TRBV6-5 with TRBJ2-1, with 8 bases fitting TRBD2. The TCR originated in a person aged 18-60 years who received the Ad26.COV2.S COVID-19 vaccine or a placebo. Written as DNA, the CDR3 is TGTGCACTAGCGAGAGGGACTAGGGGTGGGAATGAGCAGTTCTTC. It is translated as CALARGTRGGNEQFF.